What follows describes a single TCR beta chain. Source study methods: Nucleated cell number was recorded as an estimate derived from reference gene primer amplification. The repertoire was sequenced with immunoSEQ multiplex PCR; TCRdb's copy has only in-frame clones and lacks some. Clonal size and the V and J genes are those of that table, whereas D and trimming came from the DNA. This repertoire shows 60,000 or so clones, 70% to 90% found once; its top ten account for roughly 8%. The entry originates in a study of blood T cell repertoires in COVID-19. Germline-derived CDR1 and CDR2 are GTSNPN and SVGIG (reference sequence). The CDR3 spans 13 residues. V gave up 2 bases and J gave up 1 base, with 8 bases separating them.

Sequencing was carried out using peripheral blood. The sequence derives from a woman aged 65 to 85 with active COVID-19. The chain couples TRBV30 to TRBJ1-1; possibly TRBD1 for D (6 bases). The CDR3 spells CAWSPGENTEAFF. CDR3 coding DNA: TGTGCCTGGAGTCCAGGGGAGAACACTGAAGCTTTCTTT.